This T cell receptor beta chain derives from a study of blood T cell repertoires in COVID-19. For the study at large: T cells, B-cell-depleted T cells, or PBMCs provided the cDNA or gDNA that served as material.

Ages ranged from roughly 18 to 100 years, with residence in approximately 25 US areas. Participants' own reports of clinical history determined their cohort assignment. Cohort 3 recovery required two negative PCRs, clearance, or symptom resolution. Trimming stripped 7 bases from V and 0 bases from J, with 11 bases between. CDR1 is MNHEY, CDR2 SVGAGI, per germline. The length of the CDR3 is 14 residues. Clones were read by immunoSEQ multiplex PCR, and TCRdb kept only the in-frame ones, dropping some. Here the sample spans a few hundred thousand clones, over 75% being singletons. The clonotype originates from a man aged 25-40 years who had recovered from COVID-19. The sequenced sample was PBMCs or T cells enriched from blood (not recorded which). This sequence joins TRBV6-5 and TRBJ2-3, with D uncertain. CDR3: CASTWSTSTDTQYF. CDR3 coding DNA: TGTGCCAGCACGTGGAGTACTAGCACAGATACGCAGTATTTT.